The rows below give T cell receptor beta chains drawn from one sample of a study of blood T cell repertoires in COVID-19. Profiling relied on immunoSEQ multiplex PCR, and the TCRdb table lists in-frame clones only, not all of them. Altogether under 450,000 clones are present, approximately 90% being singletons, with the ten largest covering roughly 0.86%. Specimen: PBMCs or T cells enriched from blood (not recorded which). The source is a woman between 35 and 50 years old who had been exposed to COVID-19. Each CDR3 is given with its conserved first and last residue. The order of the fields is V gene, D gene, J gene, clone size, CDR3 DNA, CDR3 protein. D genes are given only for firm matches. Clone sizes are given selectively: once, few, many, or a class where the clone is expanded.

>TRBV28|-|TRBJ2-3|-
TGTGCCAGCAAATCTGTCTCAACTAGCACAGATACGCAGTATTTT
CASKSVSTSTDTQYF
>TRBV5-6|TRBD2|TRBJ2-1|-
TGTGCCAGCAGCTCCTTATCGGGAGGTAATGAGCAGTTCTTC
CASSSLSGGNEQFF
>TRBV3-1/TRBV3-2|TRBD2|TRBJ2-1|-
TGTGCCAGCAGCCAACGGACTAGCGGCTACAATGAGCAGTTCTTC
CASSQRTSGYNEQFF
>TRBV25-1|-|TRBJ1-1|-
TGTGCCAGCAGTAGGTTGGGGGGGAACACTGAAGCTTTCTTT
CASSRLGGNTEAFF
>TRBV2|TRBD1|TRBJ1-2|-
TGTGCCAGCAGAGGGACAGGGTTTGGCTACACCTTC
CASRGTGFGYTF
>TRBV4-1|-|TRBJ2-5|once
TGCGCCAGCAGCCAGACACTTGGGACTGGGGAGACCCAGTACTTC
CASSQTLGTGETQYF
>TRBV6-5|-|TRBJ1-5|-
TGTGCCAGCAGACGCCAGGGGAGCAATCAGCCCCAGCATTTT
CASRRQGSNQPQHF
>TRBV7-2|TRBD1|TRBJ1-3|-
TGTGCCAGCAGCGGCGGCAGGGGGCAGGAAAACACCATATATTTT
CASSGGRGQENTIYF
>TRBV12-3/TRBV12-4|-|TRBJ2-1|-
TGTGCCAGCAGTTTTGGACTGGACAATGAGCAGTTCTTC
CASSFGLDNEQFF
>TRBV27|-|TRBJ1-1|once
TGTGCCAGCAGTGAGGGTAGTCGGGACTACCCACAAGCTTTCTTT
CASSEGSRDYPQAFF
>TRBV11-2|-|TRBJ2-3|-
TGTGCCAGCAGCTTAGATCAGATCAGAACAGATACGCAGTATTTT
CASSLDQIRTDTQYF
>TRBV7-9|-|TRBJ1-1|-
TGTGCCAGCAGCCCCCCGAGACAGAGAACACTACAAGCTTTCTTT
CASSPPRQRTLQAFF
>TRBV11-2|TRBD1|TRBJ1-4|-
TGTGCCAGCAGCTTGAGACAGGGGTCATCAACAACTAATGAAAAACTGTTTTTT
CASSLRQGSSTTNEKLFF
>TRBV11-3|-|TRBJ1-2|-
TGTGCCAGCAGCTTGAGGGCAGGGGACTATGGCTACACCTTC
CASSLRAGDYGYTF
>TRBV30|-|TRBJ1-6|-
TGTGCCTCCCACGACTCCTACCCTAATTCACCCCTCCACTTT
CASHDSYPNSPLHF
>TRBV30|-|TRBJ2-7|few
TGTGCCTGGAGTGTACTAGGGACTTCCTACGAGCAGTACTTC
CAWSVLGTSYEQYF
>TRBV12-3/TRBV12-4|-|TRBJ1-5|-
TGTGCCAGCACGCCCTCCCAGGCTCAGCCCCAGCATTTT
CASTPSQAQPQHF
>TRBV14|TRBD1|TRBJ1-1|-
TGTGCCAGCAGCCAAGATCCCATGAGGGGGACAGGGAGGGGAACTGAAGCTTTCTTT
CASSQDPMRGTGRGTEAFF
>TRBV5-1|TRBD2|TRBJ2-1|-
TGCGCCAGCAGCTTGGGTGCTAGCGGATACAATGAGCAGTTCTTC
CASSLGASGYNEQFF